A single sample is the source of the 27 T cell receptor beta chains below, sequenced in a study of shared clonotypes between healthy human individuals. Naive CD8 cells comprised CD45RO-negative, CCR7-positively selected cells, excluding terminally differentiated effector memory CD45RA+ cells. Measured with immunoSEQ multiplex PCR; TCRdb has only the in-frame clones, and not every one. The sample lists around 2,000,000 clones; over 85% were seen once. Sequencing was carried out using naive CD8+ T cells sorted from blood. These TCRs come from a man between 18 and 35 years old in good health.

The chain employs TRBV27 and TRBJ2-5; 10 bases line up with TRBD1. The V and J ends lost 5 bases and 2 bases, in that order; junction bases with no gene match: 8. The CDR3 runs to 16 residues. CDR1 and CDR2 from the germline V gene are MNHEY and SMNVEV (reference sequence). The CDR3 sequence is CASSPSGDRGQETQYF. In DNA form, the CDR3 reads TGTGCCAGCAGTCCGAGCGGGGACAGGGGTCAAGAGACCCAGTACTTC.

The chain is built from TRBV10-1 and TRBJ1-6; possible D gene TRBD1, 6 bases. The CDR3 has 13 residues. The germline gives CDR1 WNHNN, CDR2 SYGVQD (reference sequence). Trimming left V 6 bases short and J 7 bases short, with 10 bases between. CDR3 loop: CASSNRENSPLHF. The CDR3 region has the DNA TGCGCCAGCAGCAACAGGGAGAATTCACCCCTCCACTTT.

V usage is TRBV30 and J usage is TRBJ1-1; D gene uncertain. Germline V gives CDR1 GTSNPN, CDR2 SVGIG (reference sequence). Trimming left V 2 bases short and J 0 bases short, with 7 bases between. This CDR3 has 13 amino acids. Here the CDR3 reads CAWSQVMNTEAFF. Written as DNA, the CDR3 is TGTGCCTGGAGTCAGGTCATGAACACTGAAGCTTTCTTT. The entire variable domain, with the rest obtained from reference TRBV30 and TRBJ1-1, is as follows: SQTIHQWPATLVQPVGSPLSLECTVEGTSNPNLYWYRQAAGRGLQLLFYSVGIGQISSEVPQNLSASRPQDRQFILSSKKLLLSDSGFYLCAWSQVMNTEAFFGQGTRLTVV.

This chain uses TRBV9 with TRBJ2-1, with a weak D call TRBD1 (5 bases). This CDR3 spans 14 amino acids. V was trimmed by 6 bases and J by 5 bases, leaving 15 bases between them. The germline CDR1 and CDR2 sequences are SGDLS and YYNGEE. The CDR3 loop is CASTPGHPNNEQFF. The CDR3 coding sequence is TGTGCCAGCACCCCAGGGCACCCAAACAATGAGCAGTTCTTC.

DNA for the CDR3: TGTGCCAGCAGTCCGACGACAGGGGGGACTGAAGCTTTCTTT. Residues: CASSPTTGGTEAFF. The rearrangement uses TRBV27 and TRBJ1-1; TRBD1 agrees at 9 bases. This CDR3 has 14 amino acids. Germline-derived CDR1 and CDR2 are MNHEY and SMNVEV (reference sequence). J gave up 5 bases and V 5 bases, and 6 bases lay outside the gene matches.

The CDR3 reads CASSLFLAGVNNEQFF. The DNA for the CDR3 is TGTGCCAGCAGTTTATTTCTAGCGGGAGTGAACAATGAGCAGTTCTTC. This rearrangement joins TRBV27 to TRBJ2-1, with TRBD2 matching over 10 bases. The CDR3 is 16 residues long. The V and J ends lost 1 base and 5 bases, in that order; junction bases with no gene match: 5. Germline-derived CDR1 and CDR2 are MNHEY and SMNVEV (reference sequence).

The V and J genes are TRBV12-2 and TRBJ2-5; TRBD2, the table's D call, lacks a check against the DNA. TRBV12-2 is tagged as a pseudogene. This CDR3 has 15 residues. The CDR3 spells CASRSETSGRETQYF. In DNA, the CDR3 is TGTGCAAGTCGCTCCGAAACTAGCGGGAGAGAGACCCAGTACTTC.

The V gene is TRBV6-5, the J gene TRBJ2-2; 8 bases map to TRBD2. The germline CDR1 and CDR2 sequences are MNHEY and SVGAGI. The trim removed 7 bases at V and 4 bases at J, leaving 8 bases unmatched. The CDR3 is 15 residues long. For the CDR3, the DNA is TGTGCCAGCACGGGGGGGAGCGGAAGCACCGGGGAGCTGTTTTTT. Residues: CASTGGSGSTGELFF.

This chain joins TRBV30 and TRBJ2-5, with D maybe TRBD2 (7 bases). The CDR3 is 14 amino acids. Germline assignment: CDR1 GTSNPN and CDR2 SVGIG (reference sequence). The V gene lost 3 bases and the J gene lost 4 bases, with 15 bases spanning the gap. CDR3 in amino acids: CAWSPARGGETQYF. DNA for the CDR3: TGTGCCTGGAGCCCGGCGAGGGGGGGAGAGACCCAGTACTTC.

A single count supports this clone. V and J are TRBV5-4 and TRBJ2-7, with D maybe TRBD2 (7 bases). Germline values: CDR1 SGHNT, CDR2 YYREEE (reference sequence). The CDR3 sequence is 14 residues long. V was shortened by 1 base and J by 6 bases, with 14 bases between the two germline ends. CDR3: CASSLWVGGGEQYF. The CDR3 nucleotides are TGTGCCAGCAGCTTGTGGGTGGGAGGGGGCGAGCAGTACTTC.

CDR3 in DNA: TGTGCCAGCAGTGAGTCTGGGGGGAACACTGAAGCTTTCTTT. Translation: CASSESGGNTEAFF. The genes are TRBV6-4 and TRBJ1-1, with D possibly matching TRBD1 (5 bases). CDR1 and CDR2 from the germline V gene are MRHNA and SNTAGT. CDR3 length: 14 amino acids. The germline V and J ends were trimmed by 3 bases and 1 base, with 9 bases remaining between them.

The CDR3 DNA reads TGTGCCAGCAGTGATCGGACAGGACTTGGTGGCTACACCTTC. Translated, it gives CASSDRTGLGGYTF. The chain is built from TRBV25-1 and TRBJ1-2; the match to TRBD1 covers 7 bases. Germline loops: CDR1 MGHDK, CDR2 SYGVNS. The CDR3 spans 14 residues. The junction had 8 bases not matched to a gene; V was cut back by 3 bases and J by 7 bases.

This chain links TRBV7-6 with TRBJ1-3; D remains ambiguous. The germline V and J ends were trimmed by 5 bases and 0 bases, with 11 bases remaining between them. This CDR3 is 15 amino acids long. The germline V gene has CDR1 SGHVS and CDR2 FNYEAQ. CDR3 sequence reads: CASSPAGNSGNTIYF. CDR3 DNA: TGTGCCAGCAGCCCGGCGGGTAACTCTGGAAACACCATATATTTT.

This clone was seen a few times. V is TRBV19 and J is TRBJ2-2; a possible D gene is TRBD2 (5 bases). Germline V gene lookup returns CDR1 LNHDA and CDR2 SQIVND (reference sequence). Trimming pared 5 bases from V and 4 bases from J, leaving 11 bases between. The CDR3 runs 14 residues. CDR3 DNA sequence: TGTGCCAGTAGTCCGCGGGTCACCACCGGGGAGCTGTTTTTT. Its protein product is CASSPRVTTGELFF.

This clone was observed once. This sample also contains other DNA sequences that code for the same CDR3. This chain connects TRBV6-5 to TRBJ2-3, with D possibly TRBD2 on 5 matching bases. Trimming removed 2 bases at V and 0 bases at J, with 9 bases between. Germline CDR1 is MNHEY and CDR2 is SVGAGI. The CDR3 spans 15 residues. The CDR3 region is CASSYTGSSTDTQYF. CDR3 bases: TGTGCCAGCAGTTACACGGGATCTAGCACAGATACGCAGTATTTT.

The chain is built from TRBV9 and TRBJ1-4, with 11 bases fitting TRBD1. Germline V gene sequence: CDR1 SGDLS, CDR2 YYNGEE. Germline trimming cut 3 bases from V and 8 bases from J; bases unmatched to any gene: 9. The length of the CDR3 is 16 residues. The CDR3 DNA reads as TGTGCCAGCAGCGGCTTTCCGGGACAGGGGGAAGAAAAACTGTTTTTT. Protein product: CASSGFPGQGEEKLFF.

J is TRBJ2-3 and V is TRBV5-8; a possible D gene is TRBD1 (6 bases). V lost 3 bases and J lost 0, with 8 bases in between. The length of the CDR3 is 14 residues. The germline V gene has CDR1 SGHTS and CDR2 YDEGEE. The CDR3: CASSYRVSTDTQYF. The CDR3 nucleotides are TGTGCCAGCAGCTACAGGGTTAGCACAGATACGCAGTATTTT.

The rearrangement links TRBV4-3 to TRBJ2-2; 7 bases map to TRBD2. Trimming at V came to 3 bases and at J to 2 bases, leaving 6 bases not matched to a gene. Germline V gives CDR1 LGHNA, CDR2 YSLEER. CDR3 length: 16 residues. CDR3 loop: CASSQRLAANTGELFF. CDR3 coding DNA: TGCGCCAGCAGCCAGCGCCTAGCGGCCAACACCGGGGAGCTGTTTTTT.

The gene calls are TRBV21-1 and TRBJ1-4. TRBV21-1 is a pseudogene. This CDR3 contains 13 residues. The CDR3 sequence: CASSPSRGRGVIF. CDR3 coding DNA: TGTGCCAGCAGCCCAAGCAGGGGGAGGGGGGTGATTTTT.

The chain combines TRBV5-4 with TRBJ2-7; 10 bases fit TRBD1. Trimming took 7 bases from V and 3 from J; bases not matched to a gene: 16. Germline lookup yields CDR1 SGHNT and CDR2 YYREEE (reference sequence). This CDR3 is built from 17 residues. The CDR3 is CASFFRIQTGGIYEQYF. CDR3 DNA: TGTGCCAGCTTTTTCCGCATTCAGACAGGGGGCATCTACGAGCAGTACTTC.

This clone was detected once. The rearrangement links TRBV13 to TRBJ2-5; maybe TRBD2 (5 bases). Trimming pared 2 bases from V and 5 bases from J, leaving 15 bases between. CDR1 and CDR2 (germline): PRHDT, FYEKMQ (reference sequence). The CDR3 has 15 residues. The CDR3 here is CASSLRASSWETQYF. The CDR3 DNA follows: TGTGCCAGCAGCTTAAGGGCTAGCTCATGGGAGACCCAGTACTTC.

The chain carries TRBV4-3 and TRBJ2-2; 8 bases align to TRBD1. V lost 3 bases and J lost 4; bases outside the gene matches: 4. The CDR3 consists of 15 residues. The germline V gene has CDR1 LGHNA and CDR2 YSLEER. The CDR3 sequence: CASSQLTGVTGELFF. The CDR3 nucleotides read TGCGCCAGCAGCCAGTTGACAGGGGTCACCGGGGAGCTGTTTTTT.

This clone occurred once. The genes are TRBV25-1 and TRBJ2-7, with 7 bases identical to TRBD1. Trimming removed 2 bases from V and 6 bases from J; junction bases left unmatched: 10. The CDR3 is made up of 15 amino acids. CDR1 is MGHDK and CDR2 is SYGVNS in the germline V gene. CDR3 in amino acids: CASSEGRTGTAEQYF. The CDR3, as DNA: TGTGCCAGCAGTGAAGGCAGGACAGGAACGGCCGAGCAGTACTTC.

The chain is built from TRBV21-1 and TRBJ1-5. TRBV21-1 corresponds to a pseudogene. The CDR3 consists of 17 residues. In DNA, the CDR3 is TGTGCCAGCAGCACAACCGTCCTGCCCGAAAGCAATCAGCCCCAGCATTTT. Residues: CASSTTVLPESNQPQHF.

The chain employs TRBV6-5 and TRBJ1-1; D unclear. CDR1 MNHEY and CDR2 SVGAGI come from the germline V gene. The CDR3 covers 14 residues. V shed 0 bases and J shed 2 bases, with 7 bases lying between them. The CDR3 loop is CASSYSLINTEAFF. The DNA of the CDR3 is TGTGCCAGCAGTTACTCACTCATAAACACTGAAGCTTTCTTT.

The sample holds one count of this clone. This chain uses TRBV10-1 with TRBJ2-1; 9 bases line up with TRBD1. Germline CDR1 is WNHNN and CDR2 is SYGVQD (reference sequence). The junction had 12 bases not matched to a gene; V was cut back by 0 bases and J by 3 bases. The CDR3 length is 19 residues. The CDR3 DNA sequence: TGCGCCAGCAGTGAGTCAAGGACAGGGGAAGGTCGATTCTACAATGAGCAGTTCTTC. The encoded protein is CASSESRTGEGRFYNEQFF.

On this clone: The sample has other DNA sequences that encode this CDR3 too. The V call is TRBV9, the J call TRBJ2-3; TRBD2 agrees at 9 bases. From germline, CDR1 is SGDLS and CDR2 YYNGEE. The CDR3 consists of 16 residues. V trimming: 0 bases; J trimming: 0 bases; junction bases outside the gene matches: 2. The CDR3 DNA reads TGTGCCAGCAGCGTAGAGGCGGGGGGGAGCACAGATACGCAGTATTTT. Residues: CASSVEAGGSTDTQYF.